This entry lists 23 T cell receptor beta chains sequenced from one sample in a study. TCRdb re-called the RT-PCR reads through MiXCR, storing one row per CDR3 protein. The table shows almost 700,000 distinct CDR3 sequences, with approximately 15% occurring only once. The sequenced sample consisted of memory CD4+ T cells from blood. All receptors derive from a female donor in good health, serving as a healthy control.

V is TRBV9 and J is TRBJ2-5; the D gene is possibly TRBD2 (5 bases). CDR3 length: 14 residues. V was clipped by 0 bases and J by 6 bases, with 12 bases between them. Germline V lookup: CDR1 SGDLS, CDR2 YYNGEE. DNA for the CDR3: TGTGCCAGCAGCGTAGGCCTAGCAGGAAAGACCCAGTACTTC. Its translation: CASSVGLAGKTQYF.

This clonotype was seen many times. CDR3 bases: TGCAGTGCCAAACCGACAGGCGTGAACACTGAAGCTTTCTTT. Its translation: CSAKPTGVNTEAFF. The V and J genes are TRBV20-1 and TRBJ1-1; the D gene is possibly TRBD1 (6 bases). Germline values: CDR1 DFQATT, CDR2 SNEGSKA (reference sequence). The CDR3 length is 14 residues. Trimming took off 6 bases at V and 0 bases at J, with 14 bases between the two ends.

The count of this clonotype is one. This chain joins TRBV5-1 and TRBJ2-3; 11 bases map to TRBD1. The J segment lost 4 bases and the V segment lost 5 bases, leaving 9 bases of the junction unmatched. Germline CDR1 SGHRS, CDR2 YFSETQ. CDR3 length equals 16 residues. This chain's CDR3 is CASSFGQGQGADTQYF. The DNA of the CDR3 is TGCGCCAGCAGTTTTGGACAGGGACAGGGGGCAGATACGCAGTATTTT.

Ten or more counts support this clonotype. The chain joins TRBV12-3 or TRBV12-4 to TRBJ1-1, with no clear D. The V gene lost 6 bases and the J gene lost 6 bases, with 11 bases spanning the gap. The CDR3 covers 12 residues. CDR3 nucleotide sequence: TGTGCCAGCAGCCTCAATGGGCCTGAAGCTTTCTTT. Residues: CASSLNGPEAFF.

This clonotype was recorded at least ten times. As DNA, the CDR3 is TGTGCCAGCAGTTGGGGACTAGCGGGGGCCGCTAGAAAGAACACCGGGGAGCTGTTTTTT. This codes for CASSWGLAGAARKNTGELFF. The chain recombines TRBV6-2 or TRBV6-3 with TRBJ2-2; 14 nucleotides align to TRBD2. Germline lookup yields CDR1 MNHEY and CDR2 SVGEGT. Trimming removed 4 bases from V and 1 base from J; junction bases left unmatched: 11. The CDR3 runs to 20 residues.

This clonotype has just a few counts. V gene TRBV12-3 or TRBV12-4 combines with J gene TRBJ2-1, with D maybe TRBD1 (6 bases). V was clipped by 5 bases and J by 5 bases, with 16 bases between them. CDR3 length: 15 residues. The CDR3 DNA reads TGTGCCAGCAGTCTGGGGGCCACAATGAACAATGAGCAGTTCTTC. Translated: CASSLGATMNNEQFF.

The chain employs TRBV20-1 and TRBJ2-2, with D tentatively TRBD2 (5 bases). Trimming removed 0 bases at V and 5 bases at J, with 10 bases between. Per germline, CDR1 DFQATT and CDR2 SNEGSKA (reference sequence). The length of the CDR3 is 14 residues. The CDR3 DNA reads as TGCAGTGCTAGAGAACTAGGCGGAACCGGGGAGCTGTTTTTT. This gives the protein CSARELGGTGELFF.

Only a few counts were recorded for this clonotype. The rearrangement joins TRBV2 to TRBJ1-6; D is unresolved. V shed 3 bases and J shed 11 bases, with 11 bases lying between them. The CDR3 is 13 residues long. The germline gives CDR1 SNHLY, CDR2 FYNNEI. The CDR3 bases are TGTGCCAGCAGTGATACCGCCTACACACCCCTCCACTTT. Its protein is CASSDTAYTPLHF.

This clonotype appeared many times. The chain is built from TRBV4-1 and TRBJ1-1; D perhaps matches TRBD1 (5 bases). Germline values: CDR1 MGHRA, CDR2 YSYEKL. Trimming removed 1 base from V and 0 bases from J, with 6 bases in between. The CDR3 is 14 residues long. CDR3 bases: TGCGCCAGCAGCCAAGGACAGCTGAACACTGAAGCTTTCTTT. It yields the protein CASSQGQLNTEAFF.

The chain uses TRBV10-3 and TRBJ2-2; D possibly corresponds to TRBD1 (5 bases). The V gene's germline CDR1 is ENHRY and CDR2 SYGVKD. Trimming took off 0 bases at V and 4 bases at J, with 9 bases between the two ends. The CDR3 runs 15 residues. For the CDR3, the DNA is TGTGCCATCAGTGAGTCGTACCAGGGCACCGGGGAGCTGTTTTTT. Its protein product is CAISESYQGTGELFF.

V and J are TRBV7-6 and TRBJ1-3; a weak D match, TRBD1 (5 bases). This CDR3 is built from 13 residues. Germline CDR1 SGHVS, CDR2 FNYEAQ. Trimming took 5 bases from V and 4 from J, leaving 9 bases between them. The chain's CDR3 is CASSRGLGNTIYF. In nucleotides, the CDR3 is TGTGCCAGCAGCAGGGGACTCGGAAACACCATATATTTT.

V is TRBV29-1 and J is TRBJ2-1; 7 bases align to TRBD2. Germline CDR1 is SQVTM and CDR2 is ANQGSEA. The CDR3 loop spans 15 amino acids. The V gene end was trimmed by 4 bases and the J gene end by 3 bases; junction bases not matched to a gene: 9. This chain's CDR3 is CSVVLGGKSYNEQFF. CDR3 sequence (DNA): TGCAGCGTTGTCCTGGGGGGGAAAAGCTACAATGAGCAGTTCTTC.

This clonotype was seen more than once but under ten times. The chain couples TRBV30 to TRBJ1-1; D is unclear. CDR1 GTSNPN and CDR2 SVGIG come from the germline V gene (reference sequence). The ends were cut back, 0 bases at V and 2 bases at J, with 10 bases in the middle. The CDR3 runs 14 residues. In DNA form, the CDR3 reads TGTGCCTGGAGTGTATTGGACGGCAACACTGAAGCTTTCTTT. This codes for CAWSVLDGNTEAFF.

This clonotype has only a few counts. The rearrangement links TRBV12-3 or TRBV12-4 to TRBJ2-1, with 15 nucleotides matching TRBD2. V was clipped by 6 bases and J by 4 bases; unmatched bases: 13. CDR3 length: 19 residues. The CDR3 region is CASSSLLGLAGGYYNEQFF. CDR3 DNA: TGTGCCAGCAGCAGTTTGCTGGGACTAGCGGGAGGCTATTACAATGAGCAGTTCTTC.

The chain links TRBV6-2 or TRBV6-3 to TRBJ2-7; D call uncertain. The V end was cut by 2 bases, the J end by 3 bases, with 8 bases between. There are 13 residues in the CDR3. CDR1 MNHEY and CDR2 SVGEGT come from the germline V gene. CDR3 protein: CASSYPANYEQYF. The CDR3 coding sequence is TGTGCCAGCAGTTACCCAGCAAACTACGAGCAGTACTTC.

This clonotype was found many times. The chain is built from TRBV20-1 and TRBJ2-1, with TRBD1 matching 9 bases. V shed 6 bases and J 8 bases; nucleotides not matched to a gene: 11. This CDR3 contains 14 residues. Germline assignment: CDR1 DFQATT and CDR2 SNEGSKA (reference sequence). CDR3 nucleotide sequence: TGCAGTGCAACGGGGACAGGGTTCATCGATGAGCAGTTCTTC. Its protein product is CSATGTGFIDEQFF.

The rearrangement links TRBV7-8 to TRBJ1-4, with D hard to call. The V and J ends lost 2 bases and 5 bases respectively, with 12 bases between them. CDR1 is SGHVS, CDR2 FQNEAQ, per germline. The length of the CDR3 is 15 residues. The CDR3, as DNA: TGTGCCAGCAGCTTATCGGTAGGAGGAAATGAAAAACTGTTTTTT. Its translation is CASSLSVGGNEKLFF.

In its sample, this clonotype was seen many times. V gene TRBV20-1 combines with J gene TRBJ2-3; D gene uncertain. The CDR3 has 13 residues. Trimming took off 8 bases at V and 0 bases at J, with 12 bases between the two ends. Germline CDR1 reads DFQATT; CDR2 reads SNEGSKA (reference sequence). CDR3 in amino acids: CSCSVVSTDTQYF. CDR3 DNA: TGCAGTTGCAGCGTGGTTAGCACAGATACGCAGTATTTT.

This clonotype was counted ten times or more. The V call is TRBV20-1, the J call TRBJ1-6; unclear D gene. This CDR3 comprises 11 residues. Germline values: CDR1 DFQATT, CDR2 SNEGSKA (reference sequence). V was cut by 5 bases and J by 7 bases, with 6 bases left in between. The CDR3 region is CSARGNSPLHF. DNA for the CDR3: TGCAGTGCTCGAGGGAATTCACCCCTCCACTTT.

The chain has TRBV6-2 or TRBV6-3 and TRBJ2-4, with 7 bases matching TRBD2. The length of the CDR3 is 13 residues. J gave up 8 bases and V 4 bases, and 5 bases lay outside the gene matches. Germline CDR1 MNHEY, CDR2 SVGEGT. The CDR3 loop reads CASSWGGWDIQYF. The CDR3 DNA is TGTGCCAGCAGTTGGGGGGGGTGGGACATTCAGTACTTC.

V is TRBV7-2 and J is TRBJ2-7; TRBD2 matches 12 bases. After removal of 5 bases from V and 7 bases from J, the junction contained 12 bases not matched to a gene. This CDR3 contains 16 residues. The germline V gene has CDR1 SGHTA and CDR2 FQGNSA. CDR3: CASSHLQTSGRAEQYF. The CDR3 DNA reads TGTGCCAGCAGCCATCTACAGACTAGCGGGAGAGCGGAGCAGTACTTC.

This clonotype has a handful of counts. J is TRBJ1-6 and V is TRBV5-5; 9 bases are shared with TRBD1. This CDR3 has 15 amino acids. V was clipped by 2 bases and J by 10 bases; unmatched bases: 7. CDR1 is SGHKS, CDR2 YYEKEE, per germline (reference sequence). The DNA for the CDR3 is TGTGCCAGCAGCTTTAGGACAGGGGCGGTGTCACCCCTCCACTTT. Amino acids: CASSFRTGAVSPLHF.

This clonotype was found many times. The rearrangement joins TRBV10-3 to TRBJ1-5; D call uncertain. Germline V lookup: CDR1 ENHRY, CDR2 SYGVKD. The CDR3 consists of 12 residues. Between the trimmed V and J ends, which lost 6 bases and 5 bases, there was a span of 8 bases. In DNA form, the CDR3 reads TGTGCCATCAGCGACTCCTATCAGCCCCAGCATTTT. It encodes CAISDSYQPQHF.